These T cell receptor beta chains were read from a single sample in a study of T cell repertoires in cytomegalovirus infection. These TCRs' antigens remain unknown. TCRdb independently ran MiXCR on the reads; one entry per CDR3 protein. This sample yields about 480,000 distinct CDR3 sequences, of which roughly a third are seen a single time; roughly a sixth belongs to the top ten. The material was cultured PBMCs, obtained from culture after CMV antigen stimulation. The source is a human donor in good health (CMV status not recorded). Some clones in this sample may be carry-over from other donors' samples. The CDR3 runs from the conserved cysteine through the conserved F or W. A D gene is named only where the DNA matches it firmly. Size is stated for part of the rows, as once, few or many counts, or as a class when the clone is expanded.

clone size,J gene,D gene,V gene,CDR3 length,CDR3 DNA,CDR3 protein
few,TRBJ2-3,.,TRBV12-3/TRBV12-4,17,TGTGCCAGCAGTTTAATTTGGAGCGGGTGGCGCCCAGATACGCAGTATTTT,CASSLIWSGWRPDTQYF
.,TRBJ2-1,.,TRBV11-2,14,TGTGCCAGCAGCCTCCGGGACGGTTACAATGAGCAGTTCTTC,CASSLRDGYNEQFF
few,TRBJ2-2,.,TRBV12-5,16,TGTGCTAGTGGTTTGGACAGGGCCGCGAACACCGGGGAGCTGTTTTTT,CASGLDRAANTGELFF
few,TRBJ1-5,TRBD1,TRBV20-1,15,TGCAGTGCTAGAGCTGAGGGGGCGGACAATCAGCCCCAGCATTTT,CSARAEGADNQPQHF
.,TRBJ2-7,TRBD2,TRBV29-1,16,TGCAGCGTTGCAGGGGCTAGCGGGAGGGGTTCCTACGAGCAGTACTTC,CSVAGASGRGSYEQYF
.,TRBJ2-1,TRBD2,TRBV7-9,16,TGTGCCAGCAGCCCCCCGGGACTAGCGGGAGAACGTGAGCAGTTCTTC,CASSPPGLAGEREQFF
.,TRBJ2-3,.,TRBV5-4,12,TGTGCCAGCAGCGCCCTGTTAGATACGCAGTATTTT,CASSALLDTQYF
.,TRBJ2-4,.,TRBV14,13,TGTGCCAGCAGCCAAGATCGGAACAGGGACCCTAGCTTC,CASSQDRNRDPSF
.,TRBJ2-3,.,TRBV6-2/TRBV6-3,12,TGTGCCAGCAGTGGGTATGCAGATACGCAGTATTTT,CASSGYADTQYF
few,TRBJ2-5,TRBD2,TRBV6-1,13,TGTGCCAGCAGTTATCAGGGAGGGGAGACCCAGTACTTC,CASSYQGGETQYF
.,TRBJ2-2,.,TRBV12-3/TRBV12-4,15,TGTGCCAGCAGTCGAACAGGACCGAACACCGGGGAGCTGTTTTTT,CASSRTGPNTGELFF
few,TRBJ2-5,.,TRBV28,14,TGTGCCAGCAGTTTACAGGGTAGCGCGGAGACCCAGTACTTC,CASSLQGSAETQYF
.,TRBJ1-1,.,TRBV6-6,15,TGTGCCAGCAGTTTTCCTTACAGGGATGATACTGAAGCTTTCTTT,CASSFPYRDDTEAFF
.,TRBJ2-5,TRBD2,TRBV6-5,16,TGTGCCAGCAGTTACGCAGGGACTAGCGGTCAAGAGACCCAGTACTTC,CASSYAGTSGQETQYF
few,TRBJ2-1,TRBD2,TRBV6-6,15,TGTGCCAGCAGTTACGGGACTAGCGCCTACAATGAGCAGTTCTTC,CASSYGTSAYNEQFF
.,TRBJ2-2,TRBD1,TRBV7-6,18,TGTGCCAGCAGCTTTAGGACAGGGGATGATTTCGTCACCGGGGAGCTGTTTTTT,CASSFRTGDDFVTGELFF
few,TRBJ2-2,.,TRBV7-2,13,TGTGCCAGCAGCTTACACGGCACCGGGGAGCTGTTTTTT,CASSLHGTGELFF
few,TRBJ2-3,.,TRBV6-2/TRBV6-3,16,TGTGCCAGCAGTTACGTTTTAGAGCGGCCCACAGATACGCAGTATTTT,CASSYVLERPTDTQYF
many,TRBJ2-5,.,TRBV7-9,13,TGTGCCAGCAGCGGCGACAGTCAAGAGACCCAGTACTTC,CASSGDSQETQYF
.,TRBJ2-5,.,TRBV14,11,TGTGCCAGCAGCCAAGAGGTTACCCAGTACTTC,CASSQEVTQYF
.,TRBJ1-2,.,TRBV5-1,15,TGCGCCAGCAGATCCCTAGACAGCTGGTCCTATGGCTACACCTTC,CASRSLDSWSYGYTF
few,TRBJ2-5,.,TRBV7-6,14,TGTGCCAGCACCGACGGACAGTTTGCTGAGACCCAGTACTTC,CASTDGQFAETQYF
.,TRBJ2-3,.,TRBV19,14,TGTGCCAGTCAAGGACAGCCCTCATTCGATACGCAGTATTTT,CASQGQPSFDTQYF
.,TRBJ2-7,TRBD1,TRBV4-1,13,TGCGCCAGCAGCCAAGCAGACAGGGTCGAGCAGTACTTC,CASSQADRVEQYF
.,TRBJ1-2,.,TRBV4-1,15,TGCGCCAGCAGCCAAGTTTCGCTCGGGACGGAAGGCTACACCTTC,CASSQVSLGTEGYTF
.,TRBJ1-5,TRBD1,TRBV5-6,13,TGTGCCAGCAGCTACGACAGGGGATGGACCCAGCATTTT,CASSYDRGWTQHF
once,TRBJ2-3,TRBD2,TRBV6-5,15,TGTGCCAGCAGTTACGGGTTAGCGGGGGTAGATACGCAGTATTTT,CASSYGLAGVDTQYF
many,TRBJ2-2,TRBD1,TRBV12-3/TRBV12-4,13,TGTGCCAGCAGTGACAGGGTCACCGGGGAGCTGTTTTTT,CASSDRVTGELFF
.,TRBJ2-2,TRBD2,TRBV5-1,17,TGCGCCAGCAGCTATCCTCGACTAGCGCCGAACACCGGGGAGCTGTTTTTT,CASSYPRLAPNTGELFF
.,TRBJ2-1,.,TRBV6-1,12,TGTGCCAGCAGTGGGGTGGACAATGAGCAGTTCTTC,CASSGVDNEQFF
.,TRBJ2-3,.,TRBV12-5,13,TGTGCTAGTGGTCCGCTAAGCACAGATACGCAGTATTTT,CASGPLSTDTQYF
few,TRBJ1-4,.,TRBV27,14,TGTGCCAGCAGTTCCGGCTTCGGGAATGAAAAACTGTTTTTT,CASSSGFGNEKLFF
.,TRBJ2-1,TRBD2,TRBV18,16,TGTGCCAGCTCACGTCCTAGCGGGAAAGGTTTCGGTGAGCAGTTCTTC,CASSRPSGKGFGEQFF
many,TRBJ2-1,.,TRBV7-2,11,TGTGCCAGCAGCTTAACATATGAGCAGTTCTTC,CASSLTYEQFF
.,TRBJ1-5,TRBD1,TRBV12-3/TRBV12-4,19,TGTGCCAGCAGTCAGGGACAGGGAGGACCTGGGTATAGCAATCAGCCCCAGCATTTT,CASSQGQGGPGYSNQPQHF
.,TRBJ2-3,TRBD2,TRBV24-1,18,TGTGCCACCAGTGATTTCGGACTAGCGGACGCCCGGCTGGGGACGCAGTATTTT,CATSDFGLADARLGTQYF
many,TRBJ1-1,.,TRBV7-2,15,TGTGCCAGCACCTCAGACAGCCCACTGGGGACTGAAGCTTTCTTT,CASTSDSPLGTEAFF
.,TRBJ2-7,.,TRBV19,13,TGTGCCAGTAGTTCTAACAGGGCCCACGAGCAGTACTTC,CASSSNRAHEQYF
few,TRBJ2-1,.,TRBV5-1,16,TGCGCCAGCAGCGATCAAGAGAAGGGTTCCTACAATGAGCAGTTCTTC,CASSDQEKGSYNEQFF
many,TRBJ2-7,.,TRBV7-2,13,TGTGCCAGCAGCGGGGACAACTCCTACGAGCAGTACTTC,CASSGDNSYEQYF
.,TRBJ2-1,TRBD2,TRBV10-3,16,TGTGCCATCAGTGAGTGGGCGGGAGGTTCCTACAATGAGCAGTTCTTC,CAISEWAGGSYNEQFF
few,TRBJ2-5,.,TRBV11-2,15,TGTGCCAGCAGCTCGGTCCGGGGGTGGGTAGAGACCCAGTACTTC,CASSSVRGWVETQYF